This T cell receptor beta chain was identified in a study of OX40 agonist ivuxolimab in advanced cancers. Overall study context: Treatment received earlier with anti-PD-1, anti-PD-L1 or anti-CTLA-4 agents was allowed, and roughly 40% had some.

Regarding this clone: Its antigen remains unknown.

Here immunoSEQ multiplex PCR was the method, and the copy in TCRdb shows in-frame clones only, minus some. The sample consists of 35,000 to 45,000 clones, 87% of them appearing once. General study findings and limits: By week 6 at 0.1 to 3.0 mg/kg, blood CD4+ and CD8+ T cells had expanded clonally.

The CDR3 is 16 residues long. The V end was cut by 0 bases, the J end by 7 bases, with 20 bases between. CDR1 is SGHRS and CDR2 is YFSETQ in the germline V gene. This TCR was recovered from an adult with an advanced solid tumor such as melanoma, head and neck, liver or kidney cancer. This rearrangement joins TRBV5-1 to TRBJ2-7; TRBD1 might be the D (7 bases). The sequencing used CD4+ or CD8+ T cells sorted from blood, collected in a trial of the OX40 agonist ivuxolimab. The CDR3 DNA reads TGCGCCAGCAGCTTGGGAGGGGGCCAGGGGAGGCAGGAGCAGTACTTC. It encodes CASSLGGGQGRQEQYF.